This TCR beta chain was recovered during a study of T cells after yellow fever vaccination. Researchers made TCR cDNA using 5'RACE template switching, and this step added a universal primer site and UMIs. TCRdb reprocessed the 5' RACE reads with MiXCR, giving one entry per CDR3 protein. This repertoire shows 500,000 to 650,000 distinct CDR3 sequences, 9% to 15% found once; its top ten account for under 15%. Germline CDR1 and CDR2: SGHRS and YFSETQ. The CDR3 spans 16 residues. V lost 4 bases and J lost 4; bases outside the gene matches: 6. This clonotype occurred a few times. The chain uses TRBV5-1 and TRBJ2-3; 13 bases are a match to TRBD2. Sequencing used PBMCs, obtained on the day of the yellow fever booster vaccination. The sequence came from a young man who received the YFV17D yellow fever vaccine. CDR3 sequence: CASSTWTSGSADTQYF. In DNA form, the CDR3 reads TGCGCCAGCAGCACCTGGACTAGCGGGAGCGCAGATACGCAGTATTTT. The full variable domain, completed using reference TRBV5-1 and TRBJ2-3, is KAGVTQTPRYLIKTRGQQVTLSCSPISGHRSVSWYQQTPGQGLQFLFEYFSETQRNKGNFPGRFSGRQFSNSRSEMNVSTLELGDSALYLCASSTWTSGSADTQYFGPGTRLTVL.